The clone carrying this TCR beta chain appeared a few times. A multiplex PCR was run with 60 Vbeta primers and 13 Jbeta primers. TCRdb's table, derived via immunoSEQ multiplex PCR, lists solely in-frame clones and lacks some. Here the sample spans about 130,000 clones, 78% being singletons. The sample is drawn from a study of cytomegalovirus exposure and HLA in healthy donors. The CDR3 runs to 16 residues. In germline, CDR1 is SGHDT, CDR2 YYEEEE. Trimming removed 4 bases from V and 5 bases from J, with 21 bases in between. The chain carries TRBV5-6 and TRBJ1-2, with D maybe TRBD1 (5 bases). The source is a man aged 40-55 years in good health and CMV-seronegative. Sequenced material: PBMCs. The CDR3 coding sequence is TGTGCCAGCAGCCTGTGGGGCGGACAAACTCTTTATGGCTACACCTTC. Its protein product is CASSLWGGQTLYGYTF.